This TCR beta chain was sequenced in a study of Ad26.COV2.S vaccination and SARS-CoV-2 variants. TCRdb's copy holds only in-frame clones and misses some; the assay was immunoSEQ multiplex PCR. The profile shows approximately 500,000 clones, around 85% of them singletons. CDR3 length: 18 amino acids. The ends lost 5 bases at V and 6 bases at J; junction bases unmatched: 13. Germline CDR1 SGHAT, CDR2 FQNNGV. Treatment here: approximately 18 received Ad26.COV2.S at low or high dose, single or two shots; roughly 5 received placebo; per-sample allocation not given. Specimens were obtained on day 63 following the first vaccine or placebo injection.

The rearrangement joins TRBV11-2 to TRBJ2-3; TRBD2 aligns across 14 bases. This sample comprised peripheral blood, obtained in a trial of Ad26.COV2.S vaccine versus placebo. This receptor was identified in a person aged 18-60 years who received the Ad26.COV2.S COVID-19 vaccine or a placebo. CDR3 protein: CASSPGRTSGRRLDTQYF. CDR3 nucleotide sequence: TGTGCCAGCAGCCCTGGCCGGACTAGCGGGAGGCGGTTGGATACGCAGTATTTT.